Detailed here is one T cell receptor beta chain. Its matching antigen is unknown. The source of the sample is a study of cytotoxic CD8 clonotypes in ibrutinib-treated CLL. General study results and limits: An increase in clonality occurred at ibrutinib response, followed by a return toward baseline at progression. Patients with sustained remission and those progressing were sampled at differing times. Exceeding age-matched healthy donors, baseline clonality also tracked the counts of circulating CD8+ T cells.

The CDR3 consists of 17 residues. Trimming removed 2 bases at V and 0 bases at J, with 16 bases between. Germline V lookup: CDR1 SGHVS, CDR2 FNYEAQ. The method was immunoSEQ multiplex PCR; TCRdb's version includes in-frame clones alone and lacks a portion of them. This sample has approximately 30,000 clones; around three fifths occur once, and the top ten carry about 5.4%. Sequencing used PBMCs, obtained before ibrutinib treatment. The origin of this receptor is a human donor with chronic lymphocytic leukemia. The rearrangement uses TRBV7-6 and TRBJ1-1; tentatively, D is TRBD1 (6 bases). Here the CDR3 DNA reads TGTGCCAGCAGCTTATACACAGGGTCCGCCTTGAACACTGAAGCTTTCTTT. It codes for CASSLYTGSALNTEAFF. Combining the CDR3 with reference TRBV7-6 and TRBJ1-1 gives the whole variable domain GAGVSQSPRYKVTKRGQDVALRCDPISGHVSLYWYRQALGQGPEFLTYFNYEAQQDKSGLPNDRFSAERPEGSISTLTIQRTEQRDSAMYRCASSLYTGSALNTEAFFGQGTRLTVV.